This record looks at one TCR beta chain sequence and its context. The authors split each subset's genomic DNA evenly across several immunoSEQ plates. The assay was immunoSEQ multiplex PCR, and TCRdb's table has in-frame clones only and misses some. The table has roughly 1,500,000 clones, 95% to 99% seen once. This record comes from a study of shared clonotypes between healthy human individuals. The sequencing sample was made of naive CD4+ T cells sorted from blood. As for subset: CD45RA+ positively selected. The clonotype was recovered from a man aged 30 to 39 in good health.

The CDR3 region is CASSLTPGQILYEQYF. The CDR3 region has the DNA TGTGCCAGCAGCTTAACCCCGGGACAGATACTCTACGAGCAGTACTTC. This chain uses TRBV7-2 with TRBJ2-7, with TRBD1 matching over 7 bases. CDR1 SGHTA and CDR2 FQGNSA come from the germline V gene. The CDR3 covers 16 residues. The V and J ends lost 2 bases and 3 bases, in that order; junction bases with no gene match: 10.